A single sample is the source of the 22 T cell receptor beta chains below, sequenced in a study of brain T cells in children with intractable seizures. TCRdb's copy holds only in-frame clones and misses some; the assay was immunoSEQ multiplex PCR. This table holds 340,000 or so clones, about 93% found once. Documented time point: blood from clinic visit 5 months post-surgery; TSC patient then seizure free. The material sequenced was peripheral blood, taken more than 4 months after surgery. All receptors come from a boy younger than two with tuberous sclerosis and intractable seizures.

This clone has just one count. The chain joins TRBV19 to TRBJ1-1; no clear D gene. V gave up 7 bases and J gave up 0 bases, with 15 bases separating them. This CDR3 has 15 residues. The germline V gene has CDR1 LNHDA and CDR2 SQIVND (reference sequence). The CDR3 DNA is TGTGCCAGTACCCCATCGCATAATTTGAACACTGAAGCTTTCTTT. This gives the protein CASTPSHNLNTEAFF.

The rearrangement joins TRBV11-2 to TRBJ1-5, with D perhaps matching TRBD1 (6 bases). Germline CDR1 SGHAT, CDR2 FQNNGV. This CDR3 has 17 amino acids. V gave up 1 base and J gave up 4 bases, with 17 bases separating them. CDR3 bases: TGTGCCAGCAGCTTAGGACCCTGGGGGGGCGCTAATCAGCCCCAGCATTTT. This encodes CASSLGPWGGANQPQHF.

The chain carries TRBV5-1 and TRBJ2-2; 12 positions agree with TRBD2. The length of the CDR3 is 16 residues. Germline V gene data show CDR1 as SGHRS and CDR2 as YFSETQ. V lost 4 bases, J lost 5 bases, and 6 bases stayed unmatched. The CDR3 spells CASSRAGTSGTGELFF. In DNA form, the CDR3 reads TGCGCCAGCAGCAGGGCCGGGACTAGCGGGACCGGGGAGCTGTTTTTT.

The rearrangement uses TRBV5-5 and TRBJ2-1, with D possibly being TRBD1 (6 bases). Germline V gene lookup returns CDR1 SGHKS and CDR2 YYEKEE (reference sequence). V lost 1 base and J lost 3, with 17 bases in between. This CDR3 is 17 amino acids long. The CDR3 sequence is CASSLIWDTPIYNEQFF. The CDR3 DNA sequence: TGTGCCAGCAGCTTGATATGGGACACCCCAATCTACAATGAGCAGTTCTTC. Full variable domain (outside the CDR3, taken from reference TRBV5-5 and TRBJ2-1): DAGVTQSPTHLIKTRGQQVTLRCSPISGHKSVSWYQQVLGQGPQFIFQYYEKEERGRGNFPDRFSARQFPNYSSELNVNALLLGDSALYLCASSLIWDTPIYNEQFFGPGTRLTVL.

V usage is TRBV9 and J usage is TRBJ1-2; possibly TRBD1 for D (6 bases). The CDR3 spans 14 residues. Trimming removed 3 bases from V and 0 bases from J, with 9 bases in between. Germline V gene sequence: CDR1 SGDLS, CDR2 YYNGEE. CDR3: CASSGYRANYGYTF. The CDR3 nucleotides read TGTGCCAGCAGCGGTTACAGGGCTAACTATGGCTACACCTTC.

This clone has just a few counts. The chain has TRBV28 and TRBJ1-5, with D perhaps TRBD1 (5 bases). The CDR3 runs to 17 residues. Per the germline V gene, CDR1 is MDHEN and CDR2 is SYDVKM. V gave up 1 base and J gave up 6 bases, with 19 bases separating them. Written as DNA, the CDR3 is TGTGCCAGCAGTTTATTCGATCGGGGCCCTCAGGCTCAGCCCCAGCATTTT. Translation: CASSLFDRGPQAQPQHF.

The chain recombines TRBV20-1 with TRBJ2-3, with a tentative D call TRBD1 (6 bases). Germline lookup yields CDR1 DFQATT and CDR2 SNEGSKA (reference sequence). With 3 bases removed from V and 0 bases from J, the gap between germline ends came to 10 bases. The CDR3 has 14 residues. CDR3 sequence (DNA): TGCAGTGCTAGTGTGGGGGCGAGCACAGATACGCAGTATTTT. This translates into CSASVGASTDTQYF.

The V call is TRBV10-2, the J call TRBJ2-1; TRBD2 aligns across 9 bases. The germline V gene has CDR1 WSHSY and CDR2 SAAADI. V dropped 5 bases and J dropped 6; count of bases not matched to a gene: 5. The length of the CDR3 is 14 residues. The CDR3 sequence is CASSPSGTGNEQFF. CDR3 DNA sequence: TGCGCCAGCAGTCCTAGCGGGACGGGCAATGAGCAGTTCTTC.

This chain links TRBV29-1 with TRBJ2-7, with a possible D match to TRBD1 (6 bases). The CDR3 spans 13 residues. The germline V and J ends were trimmed by 3 bases and 2 bases, with 11 bases remaining between them. Germline CDR1 is SQVTM and CDR2 is ANQGSEA. The CDR3 spells CSVETGLAYEQYF. The CDR3 DNA reads as TGCAGCGTTGAGACAGGTCTAGCCTACGAGCAGTACTTC.

The chain recombines TRBV13 with TRBJ1-1; D is ambiguous. Per the germline V gene, CDR1 is PRHDT and CDR2 is FYEKMQ (reference sequence). This CDR3 contains 13 residues. The ends were cut back, 3 bases at V and 1 base at J, with 6 bases in the middle. The CDR3: CASSFRWNTEAFF. CDR3 sequence (DNA): TGTGCCAGCAGCTTCCGTTGGAACACTGAAGCTTTCTTT.

CDR3 sequence (DNA): TGTGCCTGGGCCCGACAGGGTAGCTCACCCCTCCACTTT. Its translation is CAWARQGSSPLHF. The chain combines TRBV30 with TRBJ1-6; 7 positions agree with TRBD1. J lost 10 bases, V lost 5 bases, and 8 bases had no gene match. This CDR3 is built from 13 residues. The germline CDR1 and CDR2 sequences are GTSNPN and SVGIG (reference sequence).

The V call is TRBV21-1, the J call TRBJ2-3. TRBV21-1 is reported as a pseudogene. The CDR3 runs to 16 residues. CDR3 protein: CASTGEGTDLDWAQYF. DNA of the CDR3: TGTGCCAGCACCGGGGAAGGGACGGACCTCGATTGGGCGCAGTATTTT.

The chain joins TRBV10-3 to TRBJ2-7; D is undetermined. CDR3 length equals 11 residues. Between the trimmed V and J ends, which lost 10 bases and 4 bases, there was a span of 11 bases. From germline, CDR1 is ENHRY and CDR2 SYGVKD. In nucleotides, the CDR3 is TGTGCCACCAGGAGTCCGTACGAGCAGTACTTC. Translated: CATRSPYEQYF.

The V and J genes are TRBV28 and TRBJ1-5, with TRBD1 matching 7 bases. Germline loops: CDR1 MDHEN, CDR2 SYDVKM. Trimming cost V 6 bases and J 0 bases; bases outside gene matches: 8. The CDR3 length is 16 residues. CDR3 bases: TGTGCCAGCAGCGAGGGGAGGACAGGTAGCAATCAGCCCCAGCATTTT. Translated: CASSEGRTGSNQPQHF.

The chain links TRBV25-1 to TRBJ2-7, with a weak D call TRBD1 (6 bases). Germline V gene data show CDR1 as MGHDK and CDR2 as SYGVNS. Trimming left V 1 base short and J 4 bases short, with 14 bases between. The CDR3 has 15 residues. CDR3 bases: TGTGCCAGCAGTGAATTGCGGACAGAGACTTACGAGCAGTACTTC. Residues: CASSELRTETYEQYF.

The gene calls are TRBV5-1 and TRBJ1-2, with D hard to call. The germline gives CDR1 SGHRS, CDR2 YFSETQ. The CDR3 contains 14 residues. V was pared by 0 bases and J by 3 bases, with 9 bases between. CDR3 amino acids: CASSLVTAHYGYTF. Here the CDR3 DNA reads TGCGCCAGCAGCTTGGTCACAGCCCACTATGGCTACACCTTC.

This rearrangement joins TRBV30 to TRBJ2-3; D is ambiguous. This CDR3 has 13 amino acids. Germline V lookup: CDR1 GTSNPN, CDR2 SVGIG (reference sequence). Trimming took 0 bases from V and 1 from J, leaving 5 bases between them. Here the CDR3 reads CAWSVPGTDTQYF. The CDR3 DNA reads as TGTGCCTGGAGTGTACCAGGCACAGATACGCAGTATTTT.

The rearrangement uses TRBV6-5 and TRBJ2-2, with no clear D. Looked up from germline, CDR1 is MNHEY and CDR2 is SVGAGI. Trimming removed 2 bases at V and 5 bases at J, with 15 bases between. The CDR3 has 16 residues. The CDR3 protein is CASSYRGRRPTGELFF. The CDR3 nucleotides are TGTGCCAGCAGTTACCGCGGACGTCGCCCGACCGGGGAGCTGTTTTTT.

The chain joins TRBV6-5 to TRBJ1-1; tentatively, D is TRBD1 (6 bases). Germline CDR1 and CDR2: MNHEY and SVGAGI. The V end was cut by 9 bases, the J end by 4 bases, with 12 bases between. The CDR3 is 12 amino acids. The CDR3 sequence: CASNRVPTEAFF. The CDR3 DNA is TGTGCCAGTAACAGGGTACCCACTGAAGCTTTCTTT.

The chain recombines TRBV3-1 (or the pseudogene TRBV3-2) with TRBJ2-2; D unresolved. This CDR3 region has 13 residues. Per germline, CDR1 LGHDT and CDR2 YNNKEL (reference sequence). The V end lost 5 bases, the J end lost 1 base, and 5 bases lay between the germline ends. The CDR3 DNA is TGTGCCAGCAGCTACTTGAACACCGGGGAGCTGTTTTTT. Its translation: CASSYLNTGELFF.

The gene calls are TRBV4-2 and TRBJ1-1; no definite D call. CDR3 length equals 14 residues. Germline V CDR1 and CDR2: LGHNA, YNFKEQ. The V gene lost 1 base and the J gene lost 7 bases, with 13 bases spanning the gap. The CDR3 spells CASSQGRVGVEAFF. DNA for the CDR3: TGTGCCAGCAGCCAAGGGCGTGTGGGAGTTGAAGCTTTCTTT.

V gene TRBV6-5 combines with J gene TRBJ2-3; D is undetermined. The germline V gene has CDR1 MNHEY and CDR2 SVGAGI. This CDR3 is 13 amino acids long. V lost 3 bases and J lost 2, with 6 bases in between. The CDR3 here is CASSYRSTDTQYF. In DNA, the CDR3 is TGTGCCAGCAGTTATCGGTCCACAGATACGCAGTATTTT.